Each of the 8 T cell receptor beta chains below was sequenced from the same sample in a study of shared clonotypes between healthy human individuals (dated by TCRdb to between 2020 and 2021). The method was the immunoSEQ multiplex PCR assay. TCRdb retrieved this table from immuneACCESS and kept in-frame rearrangements only. Not all clones are present; in checked studies, unresolved V genes account for under half, and no reason is known for the remainder. The sample table lists about 1,800,000 clones, approximately 94% of them with a count of one. The ten largest clones represent around 1.2% of the sample. For the CD8 naive samples, CD45RO-negative cells were positively selected for CCR7, yielding a CD45RA+CCR7+ population from which TemRA cells were excluded. The specimen sequenced was naive CD8+ T cells sorted from blood. The cell subset or site tag for this specimen amounts to: CD45RA+CCR7+. These receptors were obtained from a man aged 18 to 29 in good health.

The chain carries TRBV19 and TRBJ1-6; the D is unclear. The CDR3 consists of 13 residues. From germline, CDR1 is LNHDA and CDR2 SQIVND (reference sequence). With 7 bases removed from V and 12 bases from J, the gap between germline ends came to 16 bases. This CDR3 reads CASTRDTSQPLHF. CDR3 DNA: TGTGCCAGTACCCGAGATACCTCCCAACCCCTCCACTTT.

Concerning this clone: In the same sample, other DNA sequences code for this CDR3. The chain has TRBV20-1 and TRBJ2-1; D might be TRBD1 (5 bases). Germline V gene lookup returns CDR1 DFQATT and CDR2 SNEGSKA (reference sequence). The CDR3 sequence is 11 residues long. Trimming cost V 3 bases and J 9 bases, with 9 bases left between them. The chain's CDR3 is CSASQGGEQFF. The CDR3 region has the DNA TGCAGTGCTAGTCAGGGCGGTGAGCAGTTCTTC.

The chain links TRBV9 to TRBJ2-7; D not resolved. V dropped 0 bases and J dropped 2 bases, with 9 bases sitting between them. This CDR3 contains 14 residues. The germline V gene encodes CDR1 SGDLS and CDR2 YYNGEE. The CDR3 sequence is CASSVEGFPYEQYF. CDR3 sequence (DNA): TGTGCCAGCAGCGTAGAAGGGTTTCCCTACGAGCAGTACTTC.

The chain combines TRBV9 with TRBJ1-2, with D uncertain. The germline V gene has CDR1 SGDLS and CDR2 YYNGEE. This CDR3 has 14 amino acids. The germline V and J ends were trimmed by 0 bases and 8 bases, with 14 bases remaining between them. The CDR3, as DNA: TGTGCCAGCAGCGTAGAGGAGGGTCCTATGGGCTACACCTTC. It encodes CASSVEEGPMGYTF.

As regards this clone: Distinct nucleotide sequences in the sample also encode this CDR3. The CDR3 DNA reads TGTGCCAGCAGCGCATCCCCGGGAGCCTCCTACGAGCAGTACTTC. Translating it yields CASSASPGASYEQYF. The chain combines TRBV9 with TRBJ2-7; a possible D gene is TRBD2 (6 bases). This CDR3 contains 15 residues. CDR1 is SGDLS, CDR2 YYNGEE, per germline. Trimming removed 3 bases from V and 0 bases from J, with 13 bases in between.

The rearrangement joins TRBV4-3 to TRBJ2-1; 8 nucleotides align to TRBD2. V shed 0 bases and J 6 bases; nucleotides not matched to a gene: 13. Germline values: CDR1 LGHNA, CDR2 YSLEER. There are 18 residues in the CDR3. CDR3 region: CASSQDLVGGRSGNEQFF. The CDR3 DNA sequence: TGCGCCAGCAGCCAAGATCTGGTGGGCGGGAGGAGTGGCAATGAGCAGTTCTTC.

The V call is TRBV7-9, the J call TRBJ1-1; no firm D call. This CDR3 has 13 residues. Germline V gene lookup returns CDR1 SEHNR and CDR2 FQNEAQ (reference sequence). The V and J ends lost 7 bases and 1 base respectively, with 10 bases between them. DNA for the CDR3: TGTGCCAGCACCGATACCTCGAACACTGAAGCTTTCTTT. Protein: CASTDTSNTEAFF.

This chain links TRBV7-9 with TRBJ1-1, with 7 nucleotides matching TRBD1. This CDR3 is 15 amino acids long. Germline trimming cut 4 bases from V and 6 bases from J; bases unmatched to any gene: 11. The germline V gene has CDR1 SEHNR and CDR2 FQNEAQ (reference sequence). In DNA, the CDR3 is TGTGCCAGCAGCTCACCGACAGGGTTCGTCGCTGAAGCTTTCTTT. Amino acids: CASSSPTGFVAEAFF.